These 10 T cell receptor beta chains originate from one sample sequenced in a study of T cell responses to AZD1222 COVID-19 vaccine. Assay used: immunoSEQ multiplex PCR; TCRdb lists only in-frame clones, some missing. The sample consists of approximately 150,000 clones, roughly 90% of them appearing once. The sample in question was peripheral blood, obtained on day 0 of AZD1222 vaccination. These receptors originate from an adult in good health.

The CDR3 region has the DNA TGTGCCAGCAGTGAAGCGCTTCCAGGGGGAGGAAATTCACCCCTCCACTTT. Translating gives CASSEALPGGGNSPLHF. This rearrangement joins TRBV6-1 to TRBJ1-6; TRBD1 agrees at 7 bases. J lost 7 bases, V lost 0 bases, and 9 bases had no gene match. The CDR3 covers 17 residues. Germline CDR1 reads MNHNS; CDR2 reads SASEGT.

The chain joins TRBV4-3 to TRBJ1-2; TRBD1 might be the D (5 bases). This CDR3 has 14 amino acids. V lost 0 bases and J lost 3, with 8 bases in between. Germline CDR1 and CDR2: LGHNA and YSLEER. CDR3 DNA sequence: TGCGCCAGCAGCCAAGATGCCAGGGACTATGGCTACACCTTC. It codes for CASSQDARDYGYTF.

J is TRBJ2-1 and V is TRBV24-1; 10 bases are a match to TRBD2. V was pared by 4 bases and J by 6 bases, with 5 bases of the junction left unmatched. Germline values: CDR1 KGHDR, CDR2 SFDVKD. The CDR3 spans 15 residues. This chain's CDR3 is CATSDPGLAINEQFF. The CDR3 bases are TGTGCCACCAGTGACCCGGGACTAGCGATCAATGAGCAGTTCTTC.

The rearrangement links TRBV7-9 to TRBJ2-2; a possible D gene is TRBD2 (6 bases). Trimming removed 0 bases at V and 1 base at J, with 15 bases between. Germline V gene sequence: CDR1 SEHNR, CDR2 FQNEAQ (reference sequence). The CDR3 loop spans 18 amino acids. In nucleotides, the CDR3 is TGTGCCAGCAGCTTAGCTATTAGCGGAGCTTTGAACACCGGGGAGCTGTTTTTT. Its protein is CASSLAISGALNTGELFF.

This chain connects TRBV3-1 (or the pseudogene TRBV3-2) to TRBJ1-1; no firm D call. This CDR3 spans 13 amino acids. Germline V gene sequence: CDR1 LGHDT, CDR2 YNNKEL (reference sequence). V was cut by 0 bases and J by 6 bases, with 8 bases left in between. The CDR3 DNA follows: TGTGCCAGCAGCCAAGATTATCGTGCTGAAGCTTTCTTT. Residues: CASSQDYRAEAFF.

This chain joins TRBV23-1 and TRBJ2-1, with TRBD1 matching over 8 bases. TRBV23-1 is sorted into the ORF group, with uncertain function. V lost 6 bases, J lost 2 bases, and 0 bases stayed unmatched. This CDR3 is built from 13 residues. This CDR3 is CASRDRAYNEQFF. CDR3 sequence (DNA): TGCGCCAGCAGGGACAGGGCCTACAATGAGCAGTTCTTC.

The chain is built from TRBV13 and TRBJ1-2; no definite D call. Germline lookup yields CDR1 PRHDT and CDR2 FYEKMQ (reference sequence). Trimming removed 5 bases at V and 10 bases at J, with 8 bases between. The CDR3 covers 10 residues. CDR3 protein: CASSQDLYTF. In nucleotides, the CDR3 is TGTGCCAGCAGCCAGGACCTCTACACCTTC.

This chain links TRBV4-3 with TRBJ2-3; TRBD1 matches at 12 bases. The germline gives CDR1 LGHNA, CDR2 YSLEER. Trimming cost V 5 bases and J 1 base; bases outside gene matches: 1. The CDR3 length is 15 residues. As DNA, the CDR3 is TGCGCCAGCAGCAGGGACAGGGGGCGCACAGATACGCAGTATTTT. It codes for CASSRDRGRTDTQYF.

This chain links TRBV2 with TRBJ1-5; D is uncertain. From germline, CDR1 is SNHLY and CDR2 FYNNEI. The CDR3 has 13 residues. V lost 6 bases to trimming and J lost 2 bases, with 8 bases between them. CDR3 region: CASSPTGNQPQHF. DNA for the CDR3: TGTGCCAGCAGCCCGACGGGCAATCAGCCCCAGCATTTT.

CDR3 region: CASSLGGNEQFF. For the CDR3, the DNA is TGTGCCAGCAGCTTGGGGGGCAATGAGCAGTTCTTC. The chain employs TRBV5-4 and TRBJ2-1; D is ambiguous. This CDR3 comprises 12 residues. Germline V gene sequence: CDR1 SGHNT, CDR2 YYREEE (reference sequence). V lost 0 bases, J lost 6 bases, and 4 bases lay in between.